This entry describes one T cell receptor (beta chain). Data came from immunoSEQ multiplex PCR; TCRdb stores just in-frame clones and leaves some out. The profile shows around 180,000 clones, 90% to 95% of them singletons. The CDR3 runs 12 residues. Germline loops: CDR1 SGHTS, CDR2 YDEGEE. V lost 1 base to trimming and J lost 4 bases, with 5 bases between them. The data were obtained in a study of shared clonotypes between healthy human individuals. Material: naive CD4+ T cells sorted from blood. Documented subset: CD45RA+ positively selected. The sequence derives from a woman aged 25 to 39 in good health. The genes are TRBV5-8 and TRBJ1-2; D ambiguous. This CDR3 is CASSLTSYGYTF. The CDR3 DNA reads TGTGCCAGCAGCTTGACCAGCTATGGCTACACCTTC.